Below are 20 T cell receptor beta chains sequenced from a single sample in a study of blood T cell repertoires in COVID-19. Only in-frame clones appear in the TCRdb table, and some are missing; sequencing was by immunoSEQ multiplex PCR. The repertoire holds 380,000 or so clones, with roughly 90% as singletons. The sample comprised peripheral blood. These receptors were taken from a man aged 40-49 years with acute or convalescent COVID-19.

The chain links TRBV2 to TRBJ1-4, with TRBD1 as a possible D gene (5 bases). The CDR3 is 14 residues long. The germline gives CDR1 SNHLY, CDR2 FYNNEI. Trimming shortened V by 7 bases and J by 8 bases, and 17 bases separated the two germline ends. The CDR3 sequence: CASTLQAAGEKLFF. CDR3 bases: TGTGCCAGCACACTACAGGCGGCTGGGGAAAAACTGTTTTTT.

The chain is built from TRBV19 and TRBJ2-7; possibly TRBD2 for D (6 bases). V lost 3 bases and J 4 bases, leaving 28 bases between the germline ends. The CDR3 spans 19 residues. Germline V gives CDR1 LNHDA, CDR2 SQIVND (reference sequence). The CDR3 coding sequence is TGTGCCAGTAGTATCGGAGGGGCTGAGGCTCCACACTATTATTACGAGCAGTACTTC. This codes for CASSIGGAEAPHYYYEQYF.

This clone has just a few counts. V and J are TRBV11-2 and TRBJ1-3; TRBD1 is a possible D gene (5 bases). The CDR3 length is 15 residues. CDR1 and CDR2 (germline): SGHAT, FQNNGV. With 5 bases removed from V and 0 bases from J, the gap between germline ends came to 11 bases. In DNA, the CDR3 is TGTGCCAGCAGCCTACAGGTCTACTCTGGAAACACCATATATTTT. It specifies CASSLQVYSGNTIYF.

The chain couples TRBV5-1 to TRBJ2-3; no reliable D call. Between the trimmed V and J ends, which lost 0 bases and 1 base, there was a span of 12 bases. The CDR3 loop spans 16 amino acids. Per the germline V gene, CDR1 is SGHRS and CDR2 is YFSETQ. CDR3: CASSLAGLSGTDTQYF. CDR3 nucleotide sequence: TGCGCCAGCAGCTTGGCCGGATTAAGCGGCACAGATACGCAGTATTTT.

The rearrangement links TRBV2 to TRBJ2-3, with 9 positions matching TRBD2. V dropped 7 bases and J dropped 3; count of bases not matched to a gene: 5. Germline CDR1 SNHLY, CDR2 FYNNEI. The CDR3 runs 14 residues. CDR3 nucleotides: TGTGCCAGCACTATAGCGGGAGTAACAGATACGCAGTATTTT. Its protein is CASTIAGVTDTQYF.

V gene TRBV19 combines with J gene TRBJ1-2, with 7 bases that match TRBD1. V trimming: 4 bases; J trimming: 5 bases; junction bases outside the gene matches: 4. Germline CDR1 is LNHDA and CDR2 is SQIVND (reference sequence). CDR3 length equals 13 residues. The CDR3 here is CASSTGTAYGYTF. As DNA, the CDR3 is TGTGCCAGTAGTACCGGGACAGCATATGGCTACACCTTC. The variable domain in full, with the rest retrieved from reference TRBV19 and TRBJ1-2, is DGGITQSPKYLFRKEGQNVTLSCEQNLNHDAMYWYRQDPGQGLRLIYYSQIVNDFQKGDIAEGYSVSREKKESFPLTVTSAQKNPTAFYLCASSTGTAYGYTFGSGTRLTVV.

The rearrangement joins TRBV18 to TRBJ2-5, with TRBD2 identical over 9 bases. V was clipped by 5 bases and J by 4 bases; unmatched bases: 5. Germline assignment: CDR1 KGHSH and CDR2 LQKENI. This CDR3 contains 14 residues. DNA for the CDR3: TGTGCCAGCTCATCGCGGGGGGGCGGAGAGACCCAGTACTTC. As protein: CASSSRGGGETQYF.

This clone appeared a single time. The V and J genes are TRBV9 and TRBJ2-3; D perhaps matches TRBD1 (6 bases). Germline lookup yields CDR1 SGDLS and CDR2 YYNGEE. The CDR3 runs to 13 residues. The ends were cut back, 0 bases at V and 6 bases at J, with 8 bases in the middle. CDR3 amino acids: CASSVGQGDTQYF. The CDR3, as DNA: TGTGCCAGCAGCGTAGGCCAGGGGGATACGCAGTATTTT.

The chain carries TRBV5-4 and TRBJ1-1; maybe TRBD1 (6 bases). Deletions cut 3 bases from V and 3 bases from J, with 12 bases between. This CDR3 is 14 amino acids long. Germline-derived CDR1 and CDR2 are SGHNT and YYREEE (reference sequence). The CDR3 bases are TGTGCCAGCAGCTCGAACAGGGAGTACACTGAAGCTTTCTTT. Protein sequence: CASSSNREYTEAFF.

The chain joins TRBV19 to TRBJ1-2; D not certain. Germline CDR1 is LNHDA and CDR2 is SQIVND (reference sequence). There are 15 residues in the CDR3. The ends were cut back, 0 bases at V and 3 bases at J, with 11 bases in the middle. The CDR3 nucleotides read TGTGCCAGTAGTATAGATTCCCAGGCTCACTATGGCTACACCTTC. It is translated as CASSIDSQAHYGYTF.

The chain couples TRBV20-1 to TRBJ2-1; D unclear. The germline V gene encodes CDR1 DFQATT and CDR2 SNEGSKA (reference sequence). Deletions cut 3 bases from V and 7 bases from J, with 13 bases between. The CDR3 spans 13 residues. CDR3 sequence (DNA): TGCAGTGCTAGTGTCGGCCAGGCGAATGAGCAGTTCTTC. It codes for CSASVGQANEQFF.

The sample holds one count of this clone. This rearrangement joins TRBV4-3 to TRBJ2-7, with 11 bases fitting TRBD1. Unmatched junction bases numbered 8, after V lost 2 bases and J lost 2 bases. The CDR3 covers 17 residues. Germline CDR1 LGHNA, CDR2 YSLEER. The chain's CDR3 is CASSQLFRGQGAYEQYF. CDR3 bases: TGCGCCAGCAGCCAACTTTTCAGGGGACAGGGGGCCTACGAGCAGTACTTC.

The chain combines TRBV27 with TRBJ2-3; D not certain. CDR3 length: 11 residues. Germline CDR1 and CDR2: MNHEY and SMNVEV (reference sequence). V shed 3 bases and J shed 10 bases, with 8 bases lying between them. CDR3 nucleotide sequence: TGTGCCAGCAGTTTGGGCTGGGCGCAGTATTTT. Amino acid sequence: CASSLGWAQYF.

The CDR3 is CASSQDRQAGGLGAKNIQYF. For the CDR3, the DNA is TGCGCCAGCAGCCAAGACCGACAAGCGGGAGGGCTGGGGGCCAAAAACATTCAGTACTTC. The chain combines TRBV4-1 with TRBJ2-4, with 10 positions matching TRBD2. The CDR3 length is 20 residues. The germline gives CDR1 MGHRA, CDR2 YSYEKL. Trimming cost V 0 bases and J 1 base; bases outside gene matches: 12.

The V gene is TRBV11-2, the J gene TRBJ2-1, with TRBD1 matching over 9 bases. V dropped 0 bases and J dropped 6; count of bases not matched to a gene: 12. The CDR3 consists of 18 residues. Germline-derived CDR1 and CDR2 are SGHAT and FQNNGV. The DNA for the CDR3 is TGTGCCAGCAGCTTAGATTCGTACGGACAGGGGATATTCAATGAGCAGTTCTTC. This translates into CASSLDSYGQGIFNEQFF.

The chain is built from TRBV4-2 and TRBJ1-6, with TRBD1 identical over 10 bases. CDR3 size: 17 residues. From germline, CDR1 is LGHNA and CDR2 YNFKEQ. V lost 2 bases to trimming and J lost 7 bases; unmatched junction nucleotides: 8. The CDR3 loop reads CASSQSERTGGNSPLHF. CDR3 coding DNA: TGTGCCAGCAGCCAATCCGAACGGACAGGGGGAAATTCACCCCTCCACTTT.

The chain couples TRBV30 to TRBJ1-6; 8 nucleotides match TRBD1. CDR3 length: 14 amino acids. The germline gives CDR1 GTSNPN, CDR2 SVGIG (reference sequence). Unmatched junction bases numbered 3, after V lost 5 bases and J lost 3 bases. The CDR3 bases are TGTGCCTGGGTCGACAGGGGCTATAATTCACCCCTCCACTTT. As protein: CAWVDRGYNSPLHF.

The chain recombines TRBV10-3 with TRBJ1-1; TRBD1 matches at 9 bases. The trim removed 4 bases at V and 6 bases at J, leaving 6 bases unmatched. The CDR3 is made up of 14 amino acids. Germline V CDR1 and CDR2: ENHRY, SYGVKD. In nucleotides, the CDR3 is TGTGCCATCAGTGCAGACAGGGGGGATTCTGAAGCTTTCTTT. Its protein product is CAISADRGDSEAFF.

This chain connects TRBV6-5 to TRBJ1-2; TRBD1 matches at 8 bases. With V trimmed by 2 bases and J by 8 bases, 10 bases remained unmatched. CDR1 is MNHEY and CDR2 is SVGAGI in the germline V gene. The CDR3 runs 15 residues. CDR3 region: CASSYTPGGEIGYTF. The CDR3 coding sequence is TGTGCCAGCAGTTACACGCCAGGGGGCGAGATAGGCTACACCTTC.

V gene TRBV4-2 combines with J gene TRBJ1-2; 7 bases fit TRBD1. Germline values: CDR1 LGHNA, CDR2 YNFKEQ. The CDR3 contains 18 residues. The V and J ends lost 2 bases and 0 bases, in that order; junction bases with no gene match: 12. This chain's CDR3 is CASSQQPGQYSSNYGYTF. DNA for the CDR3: TGTGCCAGCAGCCAACAACCGGGACAGTATTCATCTAACTATGGCTACACCTTC.